Below are 24 T cell receptor beta chains sequenced from a single sample in a study of identical twins. One entry per CDR3 protein, called by TCRdb with MiXCR from the 5' RACE reads. The sample has roughly 240,000 distinct CDR3 sequences; approximately 7% are singletons. These data are also associated with another study on yellow fever vaccine responses in identical twins.

Sequencing used memory (CD45RO+) T cells sorted from blood. The receptor set was obtained from a woman aged 18-29 years in good health.

The chain links TRBV2 to TRBJ1-6; D remains unclear. Germline CDR1 is SNHLY and CDR2 is FYNNEI. The CDR3 covers 13 residues. V lost 4 bases to trimming and J lost 7 bases, with 8 bases between them. CDR3 loop: CASSVMENSPLHF. CDR3 nucleotide sequence: TGTGCCAGCAGTGTAATGGAGAATTCACCCCTCCACTTT.

In DNA form, the CDR3 reads TGTGCCAGCAGGGCGGGGGGTAGTAAATCAGATACGCAGTATTTT. As protein: CASRAGGSKSDTQYF. The gene calls are TRBV6-1 and TRBJ2-3; 8 positions match TRBD2. After removal of 6 bases from V and 4 bases from J, the junction contained 9 bases not matched to a gene. From germline, CDR1 is MNHNS and CDR2 SASEGT. The CDR3 sequence is 15 residues long.

The V gene is TRBV5-6, the J gene TRBJ2-7; 8 bases agree with TRBD2. V trimming: 3 bases; J trimming: 7 bases; junction bases outside the gene matches: 15. This CDR3 has 16 residues. Per germline, CDR1 SGHDT and CDR2 YYEEEE. Here the CDR3 reads CASSSYEAGRAGEQYF. The CDR3 DNA reads TGTGCCAGCAGCTCCTACGAAGCCGGGAGGGCCGGGGAGCAGTACTTC.

Ten or more counts support this clonotype. The chain employs TRBV28 and TRBJ2-4; D might be TRBD1 (7 bases). V shed 5 bases and J shed 3 bases, with 20 bases lying between them. This CDR3 has 17 amino acids. Germline-derived CDR1 and CDR2 are MDHEN and SYDVKM. This chain's CDR3 is CASSILTGKGGKNIQYF. The DNA for the CDR3 is TGTGCCAGCAGTATCCTGACAGGGAAGGGGGGCAAAAACATTCAGTACTTC. Complete variable domain (other parts from reference TRBV28 and TRBJ2-4): DVKVTQSSRYLVKRTGEKVFLECVQDMDHENMFWYRQDPGLGLRLIYFSYDVKMKEKGDIPEGYSVSREKKERFSLILESASTNQTSMYLCASSILTGKGGKNIQYFGAGTRLSVL.

This clonotype has ten or more counts. In DNA, the CDR3 is TGTGCCAGCAGCTCCCCTAGTGGAGGGAACACCGGGGAGCTGTTTTTT. It yields the protein CASSSPSGGNTGELFF. The J gene is TRBJ2-2, the V gene TRBV7-9; possibly TRBD2 for D (5 bases). Trimming pared 4 bases from V and 1 base from J, leaving 13 bases between. Germline CDR1 and CDR2: SEHNR and FQNEAQ (reference sequence). The CDR3 is 16 residues long. Filled out from reference TRBV7-9 and TRBJ2-2, the complete variable domain reads DTGVSQNPRHKITKRGQNVTFRCDPISEHNRLYWYRQTLGQGPEFLTYFQNEAQLEKSRLLSDRFSAERPKGSFSTLEIQRTEQGDSAMYLCASSSPSGGNTGELFFGEGSRLTVL.

This clonotype was picked up many times. The V gene is TRBV29-1, the J gene TRBJ2-5; 8 bases are shared with TRBD2. The CDR3 runs 13 residues. The J segment lost 1 base and the V segment lost 6 bases, leaving 4 bases of the junction unmatched. Germline V lookup: CDR1 SQVTM, CDR2 ANQGSEA. The CDR3 region is CSVTRGGQETQYF. For the CDR3, the DNA is TGCAGCGTCACACGGGGGGGCCAAGAGACCCAGTACTTC.

This clonotype was picked up many times. This chain links TRBV7-8 with TRBJ2-7; D call uncertain. V lost 7 bases and J lost 6, with 10 bases in between. There are 11 residues in the CDR3. Germline V lookup: CDR1 SGHVS, CDR2 FQNEAQ. Here the CDR3 DNA reads TGTGCCAGCACCTCTGGACGCGAGCAGTACTTC. The encoded protein is CASTSGREQYF. The whole variable domain, filled in from reference TRBV7-8 and TRBJ2-7, reads GAGVSQSPRYKVAKRGQDVALRCDPISGHVSLFWYQQALGQGPEFLTYFQNEAQLDKSGLPSDRFFAERPEGSVSTLKIQRTQQEDSAVYLCASTSGREQYFGPGTRLTVT.

This clonotype has ten or more counts. This CDR3 reads CASSPGGGLVEQFF. DNA for the CDR3: TGTGCCAGCAGTCCCGGGGGAGGGCTGGTTGAGCAGTTCTTC. The V gene is TRBV12-3 or TRBV12-4, the J gene TRBJ2-1, with TRBD2 matching over 7 bases. Germline trimming cut 5 bases from V and 9 bases from J; bases unmatched to any gene: 10. The CDR3 totals 14 residues.

This clonotype turned up a few times. This chain uses TRBV3-1 with TRBJ2-5; tentatively, D is TRBD2 (5 bases). The CDR3 has 14 residues. V was pared by 1 base and J by 5 bases, with 11 bases between. Germline V gives CDR1 LGHDT, CDR2 YNNKEL (reference sequence). CDR3 loop: CASSQGYPGETQYF. The CDR3 nucleotides are TGTGCCAGCAGCCAAGGCTACCCGGGGGAGACCCAGTACTTC.

This clonotype appeared many times. This sequence joins TRBV6-1 and TRBJ2-5; 13 bases match TRBD2. V lost 5 bases and J lost 5; bases outside the gene matches: 8. CDR3 length: 16 residues. CDR1 is MNHNS, CDR2 SASEGT, per germline. As DNA, the CDR3 is TGTGCCAGCAGTAAACCCGGACTAGCGGGAGCGGAGACCCAGTACTTC. Its translation is CASSKPGLAGAETQYF.

This clonotype was picked up many times. The gene calls are TRBV14 and TRBJ2-7; TRBD1 agrees at 8 bases. Germline CDR1 reads SGHDN; CDR2 reads FVKESK. The CDR3 length is 13 residues. This chain's CDR3 is CANSPGQVGEQYV. The CDR3 DNA is TGTGCCAACAGCCCGGGACAGGTCGGCGAGCAGTACGTC.

This clonotype was found many times. CDR3: CASSSGAWDTQYF. The CDR3 bases are TGTGCCAGCAGCTCCGGAGCGTGGGATACGCAGTATTTT. The V call is TRBV11-2, the J call TRBJ2-3; D gene unclear. The CDR3 sequence is 13 residues long. Germline-derived CDR1 and CDR2 are SGHAT and FQNNGV. Between the trimmed V and J ends, which lost 4 bases and 6 bases, there was a span of 11 bases.

The sample holds many counts of this clonotype. The gene calls are TRBV7-8 and TRBJ1-2; D is perhaps TRBD1 (5 bases). Germline CDR1 reads SGHVS; CDR2 reads FQNEAQ. This CDR3 spans 15 amino acids. Trimming cost V 0 bases and J 7 bases, with 15 bases left between them. As DNA, the CDR3 is TGTGCCAGCAGCTTAGCCAGTCGGGGGTTTGGTGGCTACACCTTC. It is translated as CASSLASRGFGGYTF.

This clonotype was seen more than once but under ten times. The rearrangement joins TRBV19 to TRBJ1-3; possible D gene TRBD1, 5 bases. The V gene's germline CDR1 is LNHDA and CDR2 SQIVND (reference sequence). V shed 5 bases and J shed 2 bases, with 16 bases lying between them. The CDR3 runs 16 residues. Here the CDR3 reads CASSRLTVDPGNTIYF. CDR3 bases: TGTGCCAGTAGTCGCCTGACAGTCGACCCTGGAAACACCATATATTTT.

This clonotype was seen more than once but under ten times. V and J are TRBV9 and TRBJ2-3, with D maybe TRBD2 (6 bases). From germline, CDR1 is SGDLS and CDR2 YYNGEE. CDR3 length: 13 amino acids. V gave up 3 bases and J gave up 6 bases, with 11 bases separating them. The CDR3 reads CASSAGGWDTQYF. As DNA, the CDR3 is TGTGCCAGCAGCGCCGGGGGATGGGATACGCAGTATTTT.

The rearrangement links TRBV7-8 to TRBJ2-7; TRBD2 matches at 7 bases. CDR3 length: 15 amino acids. J lost 3 bases, V lost 3 bases, and 8 bases had no gene match. Germline-derived CDR1 and CDR2 are SGHVS and FQNEAQ. The CDR3 protein is CASSLGGRGSYEQYF. The DNA of the CDR3 is TGTGCCAGCAGCTTGGGGGGTCGCGGGAGCTACGAGCAGTACTTC.

This clonotype was detected many times. The J gene is TRBJ2-3, the V gene TRBV5-1; D is perhaps TRBD2 (5 bases). From germline, CDR1 is SGHRS and CDR2 YFSETQ. With 0 bases removed from V and 4 bases from J, the gap between germline ends came to 12 bases. The CDR3 consists of 15 residues. CDR3 in amino acids: CASSLEGGFADTQYF. DNA for the CDR3: TGCGCCAGCAGCTTGGAGGGCGGGTTCGCAGATACGCAGTATTTT.

This clonotype was seen ten or more times. The rearrangement uses TRBV12-3 or TRBV12-4 and TRBJ1-2; D not resolved. The CDR3 consists of 14 residues. V gave up 2 bases and J gave up 4 bases, with 11 bases separating them. The CDR3 coding sequence is TGTGCCAGCAGTTTACTGGGGAATACCTATGGCTACACCTTC. Its translation: CASSLLGNTYGYTF.

This clonotype was recorded a few times. V gene TRBV12-3 or TRBV12-4 combines with J gene TRBJ2-5; possible D gene TRBD2, 6 bases. This CDR3 is 13 amino acids long. Trimming took off 5 bases at V and 2 bases at J, with 9 bases between the two ends. The CDR3 region is CASSRRDQETQYF. In nucleotides, the CDR3 is TGTGCCAGCAGTAGGCGGGATCAAGAGACCCAGTACTTC.

This clonotype turned up a few times. The V gene is TRBV18, the J gene TRBJ2-7, with TRBD1 identical over 11 bases. Germline V CDR1 and CDR2: KGHSH, LQKENI. This CDR3 region has 16 residues. The trim removed 5 bases at V and 4 bases at J, leaving 10 bases unmatched. CDR3: CASSSWTGGGSYEQYF. CDR3 in DNA: TGTGCCAGCTCATCATGGACAGGGGGCGGTTCTTACGAGCAGTACTTC.

This clonotype was seen at least ten times. The gene calls are TRBV7-8 and TRBJ2-5; 7 positions agree with TRBD2. The CDR3 has 15 amino acids. V lost 3 bases and J lost 1; bases outside the gene matches: 5. Per germline, CDR1 SGHVS and CDR2 FQNEAQ. In DNA form, the CDR3 reads TGTGCCAGCAGCTTCTCACTAGCGACCCAAGAGACCCAGTACTTC. It yields the protein CASSFSLATQETQYF.

This chain connects TRBV12-3 or TRBV12-4 to TRBJ1-2, with D possibly matching TRBD1 (6 bases). This CDR3 region has 16 residues. Trimming removed 5 bases at V and 2 bases at J, with 18 bases between. The CDR3 spells CASSPLGGTRNYGYTF. CDR3 DNA: TGTGCCAGCAGTCCGCTGGGGGGCACCCGAAACTATGGCTACACCTTC.

This clonotype was seen more than once but under ten times. The chain combines TRBV29-1 with TRBJ2-2; D call uncertain. The ends were cut back, 5 bases at V and 0 bases at J, with 13 bases in the middle. In germline, CDR1 is SQVTM, CDR2 ANQGSEA. The CDR3 is 15 amino acids. DNA for the CDR3: TGCAGCGTTCGAGTAGGGTCAGCGAACACCGGGGAGCTGTTTTTT. Translating gives CSVRVGSANTGELFF.

This clonotype was observed many times. This chain connects TRBV7-9 to TRBJ2-1; D gene uncertain. V lost 1 base to trimming and J lost 8 bases, with 9 bases between them. Germline V gene data show CDR1 as SEHNR and CDR2 as FQNEAQ (reference sequence). The CDR3 runs to 13 residues. The CDR3 sequence: CASSLVPVHEQFF. CDR3 in DNA: TGTGCCAGCAGCTTAGTTCCCGTCCATGAGCAGTTCTTC.